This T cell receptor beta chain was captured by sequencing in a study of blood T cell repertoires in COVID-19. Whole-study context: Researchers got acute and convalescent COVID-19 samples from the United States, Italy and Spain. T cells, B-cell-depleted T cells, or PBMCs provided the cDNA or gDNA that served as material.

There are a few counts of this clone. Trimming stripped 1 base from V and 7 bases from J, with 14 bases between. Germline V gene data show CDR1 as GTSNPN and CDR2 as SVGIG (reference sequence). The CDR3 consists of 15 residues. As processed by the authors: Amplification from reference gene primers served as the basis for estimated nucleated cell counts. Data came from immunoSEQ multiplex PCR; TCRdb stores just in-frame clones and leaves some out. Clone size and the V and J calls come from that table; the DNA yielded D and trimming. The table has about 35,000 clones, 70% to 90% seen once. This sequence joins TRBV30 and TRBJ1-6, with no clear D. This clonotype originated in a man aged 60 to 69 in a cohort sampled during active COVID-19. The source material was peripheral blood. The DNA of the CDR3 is TGTGCCTGGAGTGGGATTAGGAGGGAAAATTCACCCCTCCACTTT. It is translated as CAWSGIRRENSPLHF.